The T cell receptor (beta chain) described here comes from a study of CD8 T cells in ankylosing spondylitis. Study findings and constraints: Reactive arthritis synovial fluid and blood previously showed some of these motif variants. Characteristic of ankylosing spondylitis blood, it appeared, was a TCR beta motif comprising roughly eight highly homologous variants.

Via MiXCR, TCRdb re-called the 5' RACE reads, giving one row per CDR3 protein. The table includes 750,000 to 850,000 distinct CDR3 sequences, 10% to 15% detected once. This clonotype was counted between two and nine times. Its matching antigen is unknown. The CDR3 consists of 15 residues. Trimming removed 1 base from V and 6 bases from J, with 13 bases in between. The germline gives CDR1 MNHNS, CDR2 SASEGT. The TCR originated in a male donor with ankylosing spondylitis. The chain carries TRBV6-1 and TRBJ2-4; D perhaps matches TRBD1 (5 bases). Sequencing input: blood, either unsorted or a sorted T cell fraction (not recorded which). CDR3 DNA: TGTGCCAGCAGTGAAGATGGCAGGGTGGGAAACATTCAGTACTTC. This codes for CASSEDGRVGNIQYF.